Each of the 8 T cell receptor beta chains below was sequenced from the same sample in a study of vaccination and CD4 T cells after COVID-19. The treatment is: approximately 11-day PBMC culture with coronavirus spike peptide pools or control peptides (ViraFEST assay). Their recognized antigens are unknown. Oncomine TCR Beta short-read sequencing was applied to DNA from cultured CD4+ T cells. TCRdb re-called the PCR reads through MiXCR, storing one row per CDR3 protein. This table holds roughly 20,000 distinct CDR3 sequences, 55% found once. The sequenced sample consisted of CD4+ T cells from blood, cultured in vitro. The receptor set was obtained from a human donor who had recovered from COVID-19.

This clonotype was seen more than once but under ten times. The gene calls are TRBV19 and TRBJ1-1; 10 bases match TRBD1. V lost 6 bases, J lost 5 bases, and 9 bases stayed unmatched. Germline loops: CDR1 LNHDA, CDR2 SQIVND (reference sequence). The CDR3 loop spans 15 amino acids. CDR3 bases: TGTGCCAGTAGAAGCATGACAGGGGGCTGGACTGAAGCTTTCTTT. This translates into CASRSMTGGWTEAFF.

V is TRBV10-3 and J is TRBJ2-2; weak D call: TRBD1 (6 bases). Germline CDR1 and CDR2: ENHRY and SYGVKD. The CDR3 runs 16 residues. Deletions cut 7 bases from V and 3 bases from J, with 18 bases between. The chain's CDR3 is CAITGPPGADTGELFF. CDR3 nucleotide sequence: TGTGCCATCACGGGCCCTCCAGGGGCGGACACCGGGGAGCTGTTTTTT.

This clonotype was found a few times. The chain carries TRBV2 and TRBJ2-1; D is unclear. Per the germline V gene, CDR1 is SNHLY and CDR2 is FYNNEI. Trimming took off 7 bases at V and 0 bases at J, with 13 bases between the two ends. The CDR3 extends over 15 amino acids. CDR3 region: CASTLKRPSYNEQFF. DNA of the CDR3: TGTGCCAGCACCCTCAAAAGGCCCTCCTACAATGAGCAGTTCTTC. Full variable domain (remainder filled in from reference TRBV2 and TRBJ2-1): EPEVTQTPSHQVTQMGQEVILRCVPISNHLYFYWYRQILGQKVEFLVSFYNNEISEKSEIFDDQFSVERPDGSNFTLKIRSTKLEDSAMYFCASTLKRPSYNEQFFGPGTRLTVL.

This chain links TRBV2 with TRBJ2-5, with 7 bases matching TRBD1. The CDR3 spans 13 residues. Germline V gives CDR1 SNHLY, CDR2 FYNNEI. After removal of 6 bases from V and 4 bases from J, the junction contained 5 bases not matched to a gene. The CDR3 region is CASSDRDRETQYF. The CDR3, as DNA: TGTGCCAGCAGCGACAGGGACAGAGAGACCCAGTACTTC.

In its sample, this clonotype was seen a few times. V is TRBV10-3 and J is TRBJ1-2; D remains ambiguous. This CDR3 comprises 16 residues. Looked up from germline, CDR1 is ENHRY and CDR2 is SYGVKD. V dropped 3 bases and J dropped 2 bases, with 16 bases sitting between them. The CDR3 DNA reads as TGTGCCATCAGTGAAGCCCCCCCGGCGGGGAACTATGGCTACACCTTC. This encodes CAISEAPPAGNYGYTF.

The chain recombines TRBV6-1 with TRBJ2-1; possible D gene TRBD1, 6 bases. Germline V lookup: CDR1 MNHNS, CDR2 SASEGT. CDR3 size: 11 residues. Trimming stripped 7 bases from V and 7 bases from J, with 8 bases between. CDR3 nucleotides: TGTGCCAGCACTAGGGGGAATGAGCAGTTCTTC. It encodes CASTRGNEQFF.

This clonotype was seen more than once but under ten times. The V and J genes are TRBV24-1 and TRBJ2-1; TRBD1 matches at 9 bases. The CDR3 runs 15 residues. The germline gives CDR1 KGHDR, CDR2 SFDVKD. Trimming removed 9 bases from V and 7 bases from J; junction bases left unmatched: 12. The CDR3 reads CATAQQGAKSNEQFF. The CDR3 region has the DNA TGTGCCACCGCCCAACAGGGGGCCAAGTCGAATGAGCAGTTCTTC.

The V call is TRBV20-1, the J call TRBJ2-5, with TRBD2 matching 14 bases. The germline gives CDR1 DFQATT, CDR2 SNEGSKA (reference sequence). The CDR3 extends over 14 amino acids. Unmatched junction bases numbered 5, after V lost 6 bases and J lost 5 bases. The CDR3 region is CSARTSGRRETQYF. DNA for the CDR3: TGCAGTGCCCGGACTAGCGGGAGGCGGGAGACCCAGTACTTC.